A selection of T cell receptor beta chains follows, all from one sample in a study of cytomegalovirus exposure and HLA in healthy donors. Using immunoSEQ multiplex PCR, the repertoire was profiled, and TCRdb retains in-frame clones only, with some absent. The table has 130,000 or so clones, approximately 80% seen once; the top ten hold 1.8%. The sequenced material came from PBMCs. These TCRs come from a man younger than 35 in good health and CMV-seronegative. Each CDR3 is given with its conserved first and last residue. The D gene is left open where the match is weak. Expanded clones are given a class, and other clones once, few, many or no size at all.

v_call: TRBV10-3
clone_size: -
d_call: -
j_call: TRBJ1-1
cdr3_aa: CAIRNRLNTEAFF
cdr3_nt: TGTGCCATCAGGAACAGGCTAAACACTGAAGCTTTCTTT

v_call: TRBV11-2
clone_size: -
d_call: -
j_call: TRBJ2-7
cdr3_aa: CASSLAGTFKYEQYF
cdr3_nt: TGTGCCAGCAGCTTAGCGGGTACATTCAAGTACGAGCAGTACTTC

v_call: TRBV7-9
clone_size: few
d_call: -
j_call: TRBJ1-1
cdr3_aa: CASSSKRGTLNTEAFF
cdr3_nt: TGTGCCAGCAGCTCAAAACGGGGGACTCTGAACACTGAAGCTTTCTTT

v_call: TRBV19
clone_size: -
d_call: TRBD1
j_call: TRBJ2-3
cdr3_aa: CASTTGGTQYF
cdr3_nt: TGTGCCAGTACCACAGGGGGAACGCAGTATTTT

v_call: TRBV4-1
clone_size: -
d_call: TRBD1
j_call: TRBJ2-5
cdr3_aa: CASSQVGGAETQYF
cdr3_nt: TGCGCCAGCAGCCAAGTAGGGGGCGCAGAGACCCAGTACTTC

v_call: TRBV5-6
clone_size: -
d_call: TRBD1
j_call: TRBJ1-1
cdr3_aa: CASSSTRTGPEAFF
cdr3_nt: TGTGCCAGCAGCAGCACCCGGACAGGGCCTGAAGCTTTCTTT

v_call: TRBV6-1
clone_size: -
d_call: TRBD1
j_call: TRBJ2-1
cdr3_aa: CASSERRTGGAHNEQFF
cdr3_nt: TGTGCCAGCAGTGAACGTCGGACAGGGGGCGCACACAATGAGCAGTTCTTC

v_call: TRBV15
clone_size: once
d_call: -
j_call: TRBJ2-5
cdr3_aa: CATSRDVGRETQYF
cdr3_nt: TGTGCCACCAGCAGAGATGTGGGGCGAGAGACCCAGTACTTC

v_call: TRBV18
clone_size: -
d_call: TRBD1
j_call: TRBJ2-7
cdr3_aa: CASSPTGEEQYF
cdr3_nt: TGTGCCAGCTCACCGACAGGGGAGGAGCAGTACTTC

v_call: TRBV2
clone_size: -
d_call: TRBD2
j_call: TRBJ2-1
cdr3_aa: CASKTSRGWGEQFF
cdr3_nt: TGTGCCAGCAAGACTAGCCGCGGTTGGGGTGAGCAGTTCTTC

v_call: TRBV5-6
clone_size: -
d_call: TRBD1
j_call: TRBJ2-3
cdr3_aa: CASSLGVGQGSDTQYF
cdr3_nt: TGTGCCAGCAGCTTGGGTGTCGGACAGGGGTCGGATACGCAGTATTTT

v_call: TRBV6-6
clone_size: -
d_call: -
j_call: TRBJ1-1
cdr3_aa: CASRKGEVTEAFF
cdr3_nt: TGTGCCAGCAGGAAGGGGGAAGTCACTGAAGCTTTCTTT

v_call: TRBV5-4
clone_size: -
d_call: TRBD2
j_call: TRBJ2-3
cdr3_aa: CASSLGTSGRFTDTQYF
cdr3_nt: TGTGCCAGCAGCTTAGGGACTAGCGGACGTTTCACAGATACGCAGTATTTT

v_call: TRBV5-1
clone_size: once
d_call: -
j_call: TRBJ2-7
cdr3_aa: CASSLAWGPSYEQYF
cdr3_nt: TGCGCCAGCAGCTTGGCATGGGGGCCCTCCTACGAGCAGTACTTC

v_call: TRBV10-3
clone_size: -
d_call: TRBD2
j_call: TRBJ2-3
cdr3_aa: CAISPAGEGTDTQYF
cdr3_nt: TGTGCCATCAGCCCGGCGGGGGAAGGCACAGATACGCAGTATTTT

v_call: TRBV19
clone_size: -
d_call: TRBD1
j_call: TRBJ2-1
cdr3_aa: CASSMLDRGLDNEQFF
cdr3_nt: TGTGCCAGTAGTATGTTAGACAGGGGGCTGGACAATGAGCAGTTCTTC

v_call: TRBV11-3
clone_size: -
d_call: TRBD1
j_call: TRBJ2-7
cdr3_aa: CASSLDLPDRGYEQYF
cdr3_nt: TGTGCCAGCAGCTTAGATCTACCCGACAGGGGCTACGAGCAGTACTTC

v_call: TRBV19
clone_size: -
d_call: TRBD1
j_call: TRBJ1-2
cdr3_aa: CASSITRGQGKLYGYTF
cdr3_nt: TGTGCCAGTAGTATAACCAGGGGACAGGGGAAATTGTATGGCTACACCTTC

v_call: TRBV9
clone_size: -
d_call: TRBD1
j_call: TRBJ2-2
cdr3_aa: CASSPGGADGELFF
cdr3_nt: TGTGCCAGCAGCCCAGGGGGCGCGGACGGGGAGCTGTTTTTT

v_call: TRBV25-1
clone_size: -
d_call: TRBD2
j_call: TRBJ2-7
cdr3_aa: CASTSSGPSSYEQYF
cdr3_nt: TGTGCCAGCACCTCTAGCGGCCCGAGCTCCTACGAGCAGTACTTC

v_call: TRBV6-6
clone_size: -
d_call: -
j_call: TRBJ1-4
cdr3_aa: CASSREKLFF
cdr3_nt: TGTGCCAGCAGCCGTGAAAAACTGTTTTTT